Listed below are T cell receptor beta chains from one sample, sequenced in a study of human T cells and chemical hapten exposure. Using its own MiXCR run on the RACE reads, TCRdb lists one record per CDR3 protein. The sample shows about 80,000 distinct CDR3 sequences, 14% of them seen only once. Here the sequenced sample was whole blood, taken in connection with sensitization to the hapten diphenylcyclopropenone (DPC). Receptors were obtained from a woman aged 45-59 years with alopecia areata. Some clones in this sample may be carry-over from other donors' samples. CDR3s include the opening cysteine and the closing phenylalanine or tryptophan. The D gene is left open where the match is weak. Where a row states a size, it is once, few, many or the class of an expanded clone; other rows omit it.

D gene,V gene,clone size,J gene,CDR3 protein,CDR3 DNA
-,TRBV28,once,TRBJ2-7,CASSRLVGGEQYF,TGTGCCAGCAGTCGACTAGTGGGAGGCGAGCAGTACTTC
-,TRBV2,many,TRBJ2-5,CASSVQGVGPREETQYF,TGTGCCAGCAGTGTACAGGGAGTCGGCCCTCGCGAAGAGACCCAGTACTTC
-,TRBV29-1,few,TRBJ1-5,CSVAAGVGQPQHF,TGCAGCGTTGCCGCGGGGGTAGGCCAGCCCCAGCATTTT
-,TRBV29-1,-,TRBJ1-6,CSARSSYNSPLHF,TGCAGCGCCAGAAGCTCCTATAATTCACCCCTCCACTTT
-,TRBV12-5,-,TRBJ2-5,CASGLTRTQYF,TGTGCTAGTGGTTTGACTAGAACCCAGTACTTC
-,TRBV7-9,few,TRBJ2-2,CASSAAGGPVDTGELFF,TGTGCCAGCAGCGCCGCCGGAGGGCCGGTAGACACCGGGGAGCTGTTTTTT
TRBD1,TRBV20-1,few,TRBJ1-5,CSAHTTGDINQPQHF,TGCAGTGCTCATACCACAGGGGACATCAATCAGCCCCAGCATTTT
TRBD1,TRBV12-3/TRBV12-4,-,TRBJ2-7,CASRPLSGQSLEQYF,TGTGCCAGCAGGCCCCTCTCGGGACAGTCTCTCGAGCAGTACTTC
TRBD2,TRBV7-6,-,TRBJ2-3,CASSLGPAGSTDTQYF,TGTGCCAGCAGCTTAGGACCAGCGGGGTCCACAGATACGCAGTATTTT
TRBD2,TRBV5-1,few,TRBJ2-2,CASNGFGLAANTGELFF,TGCGCCAGCAACGGTTTTGGACTAGCGGCGAACACCGGGGAGCTGTTTTTT
-,TRBV27,few,TRBJ2-1,CASSLFNGNEQFF,TGTGCCAGCAGTTTATTCAACGGCAATGAGCAGTTCTTC
-,TRBV29-1,once,TRBJ2-3,CSVEGSAFNGDTQYF,TGCAGCGTTGAGGGGAGCGCATTTAACGGAGATACGCAGTATTTT
TRBD1,TRBV29-1,few,TRBJ2-1,CSVGQGENEQFF,TGCAGCGTCGGACAGGGGGAAAATGAGCAGTTCTTC
TRBD1,TRBV28,-,TRBJ2-5,CASRTGEETQYF,TGTGCCAGCAGGACAGGGGAAGAGACCCAGTACTTC
TRBD2,TRBV27,few,TRBJ2-5,CASSRLAGGGETQYF,TGTGCCAGCAGCAGACTAGCGGGAGGGGGGGAGACCCAGTACTTC
TRBD1,TRBV28,many,TRBJ2-5,CASSLWDRKETQYF,TGTGCCAGCAGTTTATGGGACAGGAAAGAGACCCAGTACTTC
-,TRBV7-9,-,TRBJ2-7,CASSLVGRDYEQYF,TGTGCCAGCAGCTTAGTAGGCAGGGACTACGAGCAGTACTTC
-,TRBV21-1,many,TRBJ2-1,CAPYSARAGEAALDCGCGNEQFF,TGTGCTCCCTACTCCGCGAGGGCGGGAGAGGCGGCCCTCGATTGCGGTTGCGGCAATGAGCAGTTCTTC
TRBD1,TRBV5-1,-,TRBJ1-5,CASSLGQGGDQPQHF,TGCGCCAGCAGCCTAGGACAGGGTGGTGATCAGCCCCAGCATTTT
-,TRBV6-6,-,TRBJ2-7,CASSYYSDYEQYF,TGTGCCAGCAGTTACTACTCAGACTACGAGCAGTACTTC
-,TRBV24-1,-,TRBJ2-1,CATSDHTRHSYNEQFF,TGTGCCACCAGTGACCACACTCGCCACTCCTACAATGAGCAGTTCTTC
-,TRBV28,many,TRBJ2-5,CASSPPNQETQYF,TGTGCCAGCAGTCCACCCAATCAAGAGACCCAGTACTTC
TRBD1,TRBV11-2,-,TRBJ2-5,CASSLRDREQETQYF,TGTGCCAGCAGCTTGCGGGACAGGGAACAAGAGACCCAGTACTTC
-,TRBV7-2,-,TRBJ1-1,CASSLAMVNTEAFF,TGTGCCAGCAGCTTAGCGATGGTGAACACTGAAGCTTTCTTT
-,TRBV29-1,-,TRBJ2-1,CSVVGSYNEQFF,TGCAGCGTTGTTGGGAGTTACAATGAGCAGTTCTTC
-,TRBV5-5,few,TRBJ2-7,CASSLRSSYYEQYF,TGTGCCAGCAGCTTGAGGTCCAGTTACTACGAGCAGTACTTC
-,TRBV2,-,TRBJ2-6,CASSEIGANVLTF,TGTGCCAGCAGTGAGATTGGGGCCAACGTCCTGACTTTC
-,TRBV5-1,-,TRBJ2-2,CASSLLNGATGELFF,TGCGCCAGCAGCCTCCTGAACGGGGCAACCGGGGAGCTGTTTTTT
-,TRBV5-6,few,TRBJ2-7,CASSRDRTFYEQYF,TGTGCCAGCAGCCGCGACAGGACCTTTTACGAGCAGTACTTC
-,TRBV6-1,-,TRBJ1-2,CASSERTNYGYTF,TGTGCCAGCAGTGAAAGGACAAACTATGGCTACACCTTC
-,TRBV14,-,TRBJ2-7,CASSQELGGTYEQYF,TGTGCCAGCAGCCAAGAGTTGGGCGGGACCTACGAGCAGTACTTC
-,TRBV28,-,TRBJ2-7,CASSLTIQTVHYEQYF,TGTGCCAGCAGTCTGACGATTCAGACGGTTCACTACGAGCAGTACTTC
-,TRBV14,few,TRBJ1-2,CASSQDLSGTSYGYTF,TGTGCCAGCAGCCAAGATCTCTCCGGGACCTCCTATGGCTACACCTTC
TRBD1,TRBV11-2,-,TRBJ2-2,CASSSGRVQGAAGELFF,TGTGCCAGCAGCTCCGGGCGAGTACAGGGGGCGGCCGGGGAGCTGTTTTTT
-,TRBV28,many,TRBJ2-7,CASSLRYEQYF,TGTGCCAGCAGTTTACGGTACGAGCAGTACTTC
-,TRBV6-2/TRBV6-3,-,TRBJ2-1,CASRIRENEQFF,TGTGCCAGCAGGATCAGGGAAAATGAGCAGTTCTTC
-,TRBV6-5,few,TRBJ2-7,CASSSRRKSSYEQYF,TGTGCCAGCAGTTCGAGGCGGAAAAGCTCCTACGAGCAGTACTTC
TRBD1,TRBV3-1,many,TRBJ1-1,CASSGTGLTEAFF,TGTGCCAGCAGCGGGACAGGGCTCACTGAAGCTTTCTTT
-,TRBV19,-,TRBJ2-3,CASSNPGPGADTQYF,TGTGCCAGTAGTAACCCGGGCCCGGGGGCAGATACGCAGTATTTT
-,TRBV19,once,TRBJ1-2,CASSIDLTALQYGYTF,TGTGCCAGTAGTATAGATCTAACAGCGCTCCAATATGGCTACACCTTC
-,TRBV14,-,TRBJ1-1,CASSQDGARVTEAFF,TGTGCCAGCAGCCAAGACGGGGCGCGGGTCACTGAAGCTTTCTTT
-,TRBV11-3,many,TRBJ2-1,CASSSRDIAAGTEQFF,TGTGCCAGCAGCTCGAGAGATATAGCGGCCGGGACTGAGCAGTTCTTC
-,TRBV7-2,many,TRBJ2-5,CASSLARGDDRARRGETQYF,TGTGCCAGCAGCTTAGCCAGGGGTGATGACAGAGCGAGAAGGGGAGAGACCCAGTACTTC
TRBD1,TRBV4-3,-,TRBJ1-6,CASSQGQGARYNSPLHF,TGCGCCAGCAGCCAAGGACAGGGGGCTCGCTATAATTCACCCCTCCACTTT
-,TRBV5-1,-,TRBJ1-2,CASSLEGRSYGYTF,TGCGCCAGCAGCTTGGAGGGACGGAGCTATGGCTACACCTTC
-,TRBV19,few,TRBJ1-5,CASTGQGNQPQHF,TGTGCCAGTACCGGGCAGGGAAATCAGCCCCAGCATTTT
TRBD2,TRBV29-1,-,TRBJ2-1,CSLTAFSGLSYNEQFF,TGCAGCTTGACCGCCTTTAGCGGGCTCTCCTACAATGAGCAGTTCTTC
-,TRBV20-1,few,TRBJ2-3,CSASHTDTQYF,TGCAGTGCTTCCCACACAGATACGCAGTATTTT
TRBD1,TRBV29-1,-,TRBJ2-7,CSVAYGTGGVYEQYF,TGCAGCGTCGCCTATGGGACAGGGGGCGTCTACGAGCAGTACTTC
-,TRBV28,-,TRBJ2-7,CASNGYPSYEQYF,TGTGCCAGCAACGGATACCCCTCCTACGAGCAGTACTTC
-,TRBV18,-,TRBJ1-1,CASSPLPPPEGAFF,TGTGCCAGCTCACCGCTTCCTCCACCCGAGGGGGCTTTCTTT
-,TRBV20-1,few,TRBJ2-1,CSSVTYNEQFF,TGCAGCTCCGTCACTTACAATGAGCAGTTCTTC
-,TRBV4-1,few,TRBJ1-5,CASSQGAAQPQHF,TGCGCCAGCAGCCAGGGGGCGGCTCAGCCCCAGCATTTT
TRBD1,TRBV29-1,few,TRBJ1-4,CSVYSQGEGEKLFF,TGCAGCGTTTATTCTCAGGGGGAGGGAGAAAAACTGTTTTTT
TRBD2,TRBV2,-,TRBJ2-5,CARASGSPGETQYF,TGTGCCAGGGCTAGCGGGAGTCCAGGCGAGACCCAGTACTTC
-,TRBV20-1,-,TRBJ1-1,CSAMRSGAFF,TGCAGTGCTATGCGGAGCGGGGCTTTCTTT
-,TRBV29-1,few,TRBJ2-2,CSVEIARGPNTGELFF,TGCAGCGTTGAGATAGCGAGAGGGCCGAACACCGGGGAGCTGTTTTTT